This T cell receptor (beta chain) was obtained from a study of control samples from healthy donors and cancer patients. Assay used: immunoSEQ multiplex PCR; TCRdb lists only in-frame clones, some missing. The sample holds about 92,000 clones, about four fifths seen once. The CDR3 loop spans 15 amino acids. With V trimmed by 4 bases and J by 10 bases, 9 bases remained unmatched. Germline CDR1 reads MNHEY; CDR2 reads SMNVEV (reference sequence). Sequences were obtained from blood. The sequence was obtained from a woman aged 55-69 years in good health. The chain joins TRBV27 to TRBJ2-1, with 11 bases identical to TRBD2. The CDR3 loop is CASSSGLAGGYEQFF. DNA for the CDR3: TGTGCCAGCAGTTCCGGACTAGCGGGCGGTTACGAGCAGTTCTTC.